The next 21 T cell receptor beta chains were all read from a single sample in a study of vaccination effects on CD4 cells after COVID-19. Some clones are missing from TCRdb's copy, which holds only in-frame ones; the method was immunoSEQ multiplex PCR. The sample records more than 40,000 clones, 75% to 80% being singletons. Culture proceeded for about 11 days, and CD4+ T cells were then isolated. These receptors are not linked to any known antigen. The sample here was CD4+ T cells from PBMCs cultured without peptide, taken before COVID-19 vaccination. The receptors were gathered from a human donor who had a prior SARS-CoV-2 infection.

The chain has TRBV4-2 and TRBJ2-7, with TRBD2 matching 9 bases. The CDR3 extends over 17 amino acids. Germline values: CDR1 LGHNA, CDR2 YNFKEQ. The ends lost 6 bases at V and 7 bases at J; junction bases unmatched: 19. The CDR3 DNA reads as TGTGCCAGCAGTCCCATTGGGGGTGCGGGAGGGCCTGGGGAGCAGTACTTC. Its translation: CASSPIGGAGGPGEQYF.

This clone was counted only a few times. This chain connects TRBV7-8 to TRBJ1-1; D gene unclear. Germline V gives CDR1 SGHVS, CDR2 FQNEAQ. The CDR3 has 19 residues. V lost 0 bases, J lost 3 bases, and 23 bases lay in between. The CDR3, as DNA: TGTGCCAGCAGCTTAGCCCTCACGGGCCGTCGGAAGGTGGACACTGAAGCTTTCTTT. Its translation: CASSLALTGRRKVDTEAFF. The full variable domain, rest sourced from reference TRBV7-8 and TRBJ1-1, is GAGVSQSPRYKVAKRGQDVALRCDPISGHVSLFWYQQALGQGPEFLTYFQNEAQLDKSGLPSDRFFAERPEGSVSTLKIQRTQQEDSAVYLCASSLALTGRRKVDTEAFFGQGTRLTVV.

Here the CDR3 DNA reads TGTGCCATCAGTCAACAGGGGAGGGACACTGAAGCTTTCTTT. Residues: CAISQQGRDTEAFF. V is TRBV10-3 and J is TRBJ1-1; 7 bases are shared with TRBD1. This CDR3 has 14 amino acids. The V gene end was trimmed by 5 bases and the J gene end by 3 bases; junction bases not matched to a gene: 6. CDR1 is ENHRY and CDR2 is SYGVKD in the germline V gene.

The rearrangement links TRBV9 to TRBJ2-3; 10 positions match TRBD2. V lost 4 bases, J lost 2 bases, and 4 bases stayed unmatched. The germline gives CDR1 SGDLS, CDR2 YYNGEE. The CDR3 loop spans 15 amino acids. DNA of the CDR3: TGTGCCAGCAGCTTAGCGGGAGGCCACACAGATACGCAGTATTTT. Translated: CASSLAGGHTDTQYF.

This clone has only one observation. V gene TRBV18 combines with J gene TRBJ2-3, with 13 nucleotides matching TRBD2. Germline CDR1 KGHSH, CDR2 LQKENI. Germline trimming cut 0 bases from V and 7 bases from J; bases unmatched to any gene: 1. The CDR3 runs to 15 residues. CDR3 coding DNA: TGTGCCAGCTCACCACCGACTAGCGGGAGGAATACGCAGTATTTT. It is translated as CASSPPTSGRNTQYF.

The chain joins TRBV2 to TRBJ2-3; D may correspond to TRBD1 or TRBD2 (5 bases each). The CDR3 extends over 13 amino acids. Germline V CDR1 and CDR2: SNHLY, FYNNEI. The germline V and J ends were trimmed by 8 bases and 0 bases, with 9 bases remaining between them. The CDR3 spells CASAWDSTDTQYF. The CDR3 DNA reads as TGTGCCAGCGCCTGGGACAGCACAGATACGCAGTATTTT.

The gene calls are TRBV4-3 and TRBJ1-2; 7 positions agree with TRBD1. The CDR3 is 15 residues long. Germline loops: CDR1 LGHNA, CDR2 YSLEER. V lost 0 bases to trimming and J lost 4 bases; unmatched junction nucleotides: 5. CDR3 nucleotides: TGCGCCAGCAGCCAAGATCGCAACAGGGGCTATGGCTACACCTTC. Encoded protein: CASSQDRNRGYGYTF.

CDR3 in DNA: TGTGCCAGCAGCCAACCCAAGAGCGGGACGGGAACCTACGAGCAGTACTTC. Its protein is CASSQPKSGTGTYEQYF. V usage is TRBV4-2 and J usage is TRBJ2-7; 7 bases map to TRBD2. The CDR3 is 17 residues long. The junction had 12 bases not matched to a gene; V was cut back by 2 bases and J by 2 bases. CDR1 and CDR2 from the germline V gene are LGHNA and YNFKEQ.

This clone was seen a few times. J is TRBJ2-2 and V is TRBV6-2 or TRBV6-3, with 9 bases that match TRBD1. Looked up from germline, CDR1 is MNHEY and CDR2 is SVGEGT. Trimming removed 3 bases from V and 5 bases from J; junction bases left unmatched: 16. This CDR3 contains 19 residues. CDR3 protein: CASSYTGGPDRGSTGELFF. The CDR3 nucleotides are TGTGCCAGCAGTTATACCGGAGGTCCGGACAGGGGAAGTACCGGGGAGCTGTTTTTT.

V gene TRBV7-8 combines with J gene TRBJ2-2; a weak D match, TRBD1 (5 bases). The V gene's germline CDR1 is SGHVS and CDR2 FQNEAQ. The V end lost 6 bases, the J end lost 5 bases, and 13 bases lay between the germline ends. The CDR3 contains 14 residues. The DNA of the CDR3 is TGTGCCAGCAGAATCTCAGGGTTAACCGGGGAGCTGTTTTTT. Its translation: CASRISGLTGELFF.

The chain uses TRBV4-3 and TRBJ2-7, with D hard to call. The CDR3 has 13 amino acids. Trimming stripped 4 bases from V and 6 bases from J, with 13 bases between. Germline V gene sequence: CDR1 LGHNA, CDR2 YSLEER. The CDR3 loop is CASSLKISSEQYF. The DNA of the CDR3 is TGCGCCAGCAGCCTCAAAATTTCTAGCGAGCAGTACTTC.

The chain uses TRBV12-3 or TRBV12-4 and TRBJ2-7; 8 positions match TRBD2. The V segment lost 1 base and the J segment 12 bases; nucleotides outside the gene matches: 5. CDR3 length: 12 residues. DNA for the CDR3: TGTGCCAGCAGTTTAGAGGGCGGGAGGATGTACTTC. Translating gives CASSLEGGRMYF.

This sequence joins TRBV6-5 and TRBJ1-1; D is ambiguous. The CDR3 loop spans 16 amino acids. Germline V gives CDR1 MNHEY, CDR2 SVGAGI. V was cut by 4 bases and J by 5 bases, with 20 bases left in between. In DNA, the CDR3 is TGTGCCAGCAGTTCCCTCCACATTGGGTGGAGGACTGAAGCTTTCTTT. Translated: CASSSLHIGWRTEAFF.

The chain recombines TRBV2 with TRBJ2-7; 13 bases agree with TRBD2. This CDR3 region has 15 residues. V dropped 1 base and J dropped 3; count of bases not matched to a gene: 0. Germline V CDR1 and CDR2: SNHLY, FYNNEI. The CDR3 DNA follows: TGTGCCAGCAGTGAAGGGACTAGCGGGAGCTACGAGCAGTACTTC. Amino acid sequence: CASSEGTSGSYEQYF.

This clone came up a few times. The J gene is TRBJ2-6, the V gene TRBV19; tentative D call: TRBD1 (6 bases). The germline V and J ends were trimmed by 5 bases and 0 bases, with 8 bases remaining between them. From germline, CDR1 is LNHDA and CDR2 SQIVND (reference sequence). CDR3 size: 15 residues. The CDR3 sequence is CASSAQGSGANVLTF. The DNA of the CDR3 is TGTGCCAGTAGTGCACAGGGCTCTGGGGCCAACGTCCTGACTTTC. Full variable domain (outside the CDR3, taken from reference TRBV19 and TRBJ2-6): DGGITQSPKYLFRKEGQNVTLSCEQNLNHDAMYWYRQDPGQGLRLIYYSQIVNDFQKGDIAEGYSVSREKKESFPLTVTSAQKNPTAFYLCASSAQGSGANVLTFGAGSRLTVL.

J is TRBJ2-5 and V is TRBV6-5, with TRBD1 identical over 8 bases. The CDR3 has 14 amino acids. CDR1 is MNHEY and CDR2 is SVGAGI in the germline V gene. V shed 5 bases and J 2 bases; nucleotides not matched to a gene: 4. The CDR3 spells CASSLHRGQETQYF. In DNA, the CDR3 is TGTGCCAGCAGTCTGCACAGGGGGCAAGAGACCCAGTACTTC.

The V and J genes are TRBV5-1 and TRBJ2-3, with 9 bases that match TRBD1. Trimming at V came to 2 bases and at J to 5 bases, leaving 6 bases not matched to a gene. This CDR3 spans 15 amino acids. Germline lookup yields CDR1 SGHRS and CDR2 YFSETQ. Here the CDR3 DNA reads TGCGCCAGCAGCTTATTGACAGGGGGAGGAGATACGCAGTATTTT. Translating it yields CASSLLTGGGDTQYF.

This chain uses TRBV7-8 with TRBJ2-1; the D gene is possibly TRBD1 (6 bases). The ends were cut back, 5 bases at V and 2 bases at J, with 10 bases in the middle. This CDR3 is 14 amino acids long. Per germline, CDR1 SGHVS and CDR2 FQNEAQ. The CDR3 region is CASSQDRTYNEQFF. The DNA of the CDR3 is TGTGCCAGCAGCCAGGACAGAACCTACAATGAGCAGTTCTTC. Using reference TRBV7-8 and TRBJ2-1 for the parts outside the CDR3, the full variable domain is GAGVSQSPRYKVAKRGQDVALRCDPISGHVSLFWYQQALGQGPEFLTYFQNEAQLDKSGLPSDRFFAERPEGSVSTLKIQRTQQEDSAVYLCASSQDRTYNEQFFGPGTRLTVL.

V gene TRBV10-3 combines with J gene TRBJ2-1, with TRBD2 matching over 11 bases. Germline CDR1 is ENHRY and CDR2 is SYGVKD. The CDR3 is 14 amino acids. Trimming cost V 4 bases and J 9 bases; bases outside gene matches: 5. This CDR3 reads CAISGLAGQGEQFF. The DNA for the CDR3 is TGTGCCATCAGTGGACTAGCGGGGCAGGGTGAGCAGTTCTTC.

The chain joins TRBV28 to TRBJ2-3; TRBD2 is a possible D gene (6 bases). This CDR3 is built from 11 residues. V dropped 8 bases and J dropped 11 bases, with 14 bases sitting between them. Germline V gene sequence: CDR1 MDHEN, CDR2 SYDVKM. This CDR3 reads CASGPDGRQYF. The CDR3 nucleotides are TGTGCCAGCGGACCGGACGGGAGGCAGTATTTT.

The chain employs TRBV15 and TRBJ2-1; no reliable D call. The length of the CDR3 is 14 residues. CDR1 is LNHNV, CDR2 YYDKDF, per germline (reference sequence). V was cut by 5 bases and J by 0 bases, with 8 bases left in between. CDR3 in DNA: TGTGCCACCAGCGGCCCAGACTCCTACAATGAGCAGTTCTTC. Protein product: CATSGPDSYNEQFF.